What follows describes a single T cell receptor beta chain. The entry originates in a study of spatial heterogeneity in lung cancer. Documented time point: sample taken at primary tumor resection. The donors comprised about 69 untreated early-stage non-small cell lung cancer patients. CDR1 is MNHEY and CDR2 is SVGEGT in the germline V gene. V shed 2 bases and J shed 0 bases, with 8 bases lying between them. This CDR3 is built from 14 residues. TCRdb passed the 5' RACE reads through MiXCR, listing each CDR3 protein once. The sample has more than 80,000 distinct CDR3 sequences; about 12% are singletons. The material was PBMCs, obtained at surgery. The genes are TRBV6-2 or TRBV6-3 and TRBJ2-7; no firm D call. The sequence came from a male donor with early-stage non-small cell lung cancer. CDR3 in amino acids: CASSYRLDSYEQYF. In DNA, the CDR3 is TGTGCCAGCAGTTACCGACTCGACTCCTACGAGCAGTACTTC.